These 24 T cell receptor beta chains originate from one sample sequenced in a study of blood T cell repertoires in COVID-19. Produced via immunoSEQ multiplex PCR; TCRdb's table is partial and in-frame only. The sample lists 140,000 or so clones; approximately 90% were seen once. Sequenced input: peripheral blood. The receptors here all came from a woman aged 45-65 years with active or convalescent COVID-19.

This chain connects TRBV28 to TRBJ2-3, with D possibly TRBD2 on 5 matching bases. Germline CDR1 MDHEN, CDR2 SYDVKM. This CDR3 region has 14 residues. The V end was cut by 5 bases, the J end by 4 bases, with 13 bases between. The CDR3 bases are TGTGCCAGCAGTGAGACTACCGAGGCAGATACGCAGTATTTT. As protein: CASSETTEADTQYF.

V and J are TRBV5-1 and TRBJ2-7; 13 nucleotides line up with TRBD2. Germline V gene data show CDR1 as SGHRS and CDR2 as YFSETQ. The trim removed 4 bases at V and 7 bases at J, leaving 5 bases unmatched. The CDR3 totals 14 residues. In nucleotides, the CDR3 is TGCGCCAGCAGCCCCGGACTAGCGGGAGTGGAGCAGTACTTC. As protein: CASSPGLAGVEQYF.

The chain joins TRBV18 to TRBJ1-5; perhaps TRBD1 as D (5 bases). Germline values: CDR1 KGHSH, CDR2 LQKENI. The CDR3 is made up of 15 amino acids. Trimming cost V 2 bases and J 0 bases, with 8 bases left between them. CDR3 sequence reads: CASSPGRASNQPQHF. The CDR3 DNA reads as TGTGCCAGCTCACCAGGCAGGGCTAGCAATCAGCCCCAGCATTTT.

The rearrangement joins TRBV14 to TRBJ1-6; tentative D call: TRBD1 (6 bases). The germline V gene has CDR1 SGHDN and CDR2 FVKESK. V was pared by 4 bases and J by 7 bases, with 17 bases between. This CDR3 is 16 amino acids long. The chain's CDR3 is CASSPQRLGANSPLHF. In DNA form, the CDR3 reads TGTGCCAGCAGCCCTCAAAGGTTGGGGGCAAATTCACCCCTCCACTTT. The variable domain in full, with the rest retrieved from reference TRBV14 and TRBJ1-6, is EAGVTQFPSHSVIEKGQTVTLRCDPISGHDNLYWYRRVMGKEIKFLLHFVKESKQDESGMPNNRFLAERTGGTYSTLKVQPAELEDSGVYFCASSPQRLGANSPLHFGNGTRLTVT.

The CDR3 sequence is CASSLGLAGGLYNEQFF. DNA of the CDR3: TGTGCCAGCAGCTTGGGCCTAGCGGGGGGGCTCTACAATGAGCAGTTCTTC. The gene calls are TRBV5-4 and TRBJ2-1; 12 nucleotides match TRBD2. The V gene's germline CDR1 is SGHNT and CDR2 YYREEE (reference sequence). The CDR3 is made up of 17 amino acids. Trimming cost V 0 bases and J 3 bases; bases outside gene matches: 4. Filled out from reference TRBV5-4 and TRBJ2-1, the complete variable domain reads ETGVTQSPTHLIKTRGQQVTLRCSSQSGHNTVSWYQQALGQGPQFIFQYYREEENGRGNFPPRFSGLQFPNYSSELNVNALELDDSALYLCASSLGLAGGLYNEQFFGPGTRLTVL.

This chain uses TRBV2 with TRBJ1-2; 7 nucleotides align to TRBD1. The CDR3 loop spans 15 amino acids. J lost 4 bases, V lost 4 bases, and 9 bases had no gene match. In germline, CDR1 is SNHLY, CDR2 FYNNEI. CDR3 sequence (DNA): TGTGCCAGCAGTGCAGACAGGGCTGGCGGCTATGGCTACACCTTC. Translation gives CASSADRAGGYGYTF.

The chain joins TRBV6-5 to TRBJ1-5, with D possibly matching TRBD1 (6 bases). Germline lookup yields CDR1 MNHEY and CDR2 SVGAGI. CDR3 size: 15 residues. V was pared by 7 bases and J by 4 bases, with 17 bases between. Written as DNA, the CDR3 is TGTGCCAGCATCCTATTACAGGGTAGTAATCAGCCCCAGCATTTT. It is translated as CASILLQGSNQPQHF.

The rearrangement links TRBV7-9 to TRBJ2-7; perhaps TRBD2 as D (5 bases). Germline-derived CDR1 and CDR2 are SEHNR and FQNEAQ (reference sequence). This CDR3 has 15 residues. The V end lost 1 base, the J end lost 2 bases, and 12 bases lay between the germline ends. The CDR3 coding sequence is TGTGCCAGCAGCTTAGGGAGGTCTCAAACCTACGAGCAGTACTTC. This sequence encodes CASSLGRSQTYEQYF.

V is TRBV7-9 and J is TRBJ1-3; D gene uncertain. In germline, CDR1 is SEHNR, CDR2 FQNEAQ (reference sequence). CDR3 length: 14 amino acids. Trimming left V 8 bases short and J 0 bases short, with 11 bases between. The CDR3 region is CASSEAASGNTIYF. CDR3 nucleotides: TGTGCCAGCTCAGAGGCGGCCTCTGGAAACACCATATATTTT.

The CDR3 protein is CAISGVWGGSSYNEQFF. In DNA, the CDR3 is TGTGCCATCAGCGGTGTATGGGGGGGTAGCTCCTACAATGAGCAGTTCTTC. The chain carries TRBV10-3 and TRBJ2-1; 7 nucleotides line up with TRBD2. Trimming cost V 6 bases and J 0 bases; bases outside gene matches: 11. CDR1 is ENHRY, CDR2 SYGVKD, per germline. This CDR3 has 17 amino acids.

The rearrangement joins TRBV7-2 to TRBJ1-6; 7 nucleotides agree with TRBD1. The CDR3 totals 15 residues. With V trimmed by 5 bases and J by 4 bases, 5 bases remained unmatched. Germline lookup yields CDR1 SGHTA and CDR2 FQGNSA. The CDR3 is CASSRTGQYNSPLHF. The CDR3 region has the DNA TGTGCCAGCAGCCGGACAGGCCAGTATAATTCACCCCTCCACTTT. The full variable domain, with the rest looked up from reference TRBV7-2 and TRBJ1-6, is GAGVSQSPSNKVTEKGKDVELRCDPISGHTALYWYRQSLGQGLEFLIYFQGNSAPDKSGLPSDRFSAERTGGSVSTLTIQRTQQEDSAVYLCASSRTGQYNSPLHFGNGTRLTVT.

The genes are TRBV7-3 and TRBJ2-1; D is perhaps TRBD2 (7 bases). Germline assignment: CDR1 SGHTA and CDR2 FQGTGA. This CDR3 is 15 amino acids long. The V end lost 5 bases, the J end lost 5 bases, and 16 bases lay between the germline ends. CDR3 loop: CASSPSGGWNNEQFF. In DNA form, the CDR3 reads TGTGCCAGCAGCCCCTCGGGGGGCTGGAACAATGAGCAGTTCTTC. The variable domain in full, with the rest retrieved from reference TRBV7-3 and TRBJ2-1, is GAGVSQTPSNKVTEKGKYVELRCDPISGHTALYWYRQSLGQGPEFLIYFQGTGAADDSGLPNDRFFAVRPEGSVSTLKIQRTERGDSAVYLCASSPSGGWNNEQFFGPGTRLTVL.

The rearrangement uses TRBV18 and TRBJ2-1, with D tentatively TRBD2 (5 bases). There are 16 residues in the CDR3. V was pared by 2 bases and J by 5 bases, with 16 bases between. Germline V gene lookup returns CDR1 KGHSH and CDR2 LQKENI. CDR3 in DNA: TGTGCCAGCTCACCAATGACCCCTAGCAACCACAATGAGCAGTTCTTC. Protein sequence: CASSPMTPSNHNEQFF.

DNA for the CDR3: TGTGCCAGCAGTTTCGGAGCAGTTAATGAGCAGTTCTTC. Amino acids: CASSFGAVNEQFF. The gene calls are TRBV11-3 and TRBJ2-1; no clear D. Germline V lookup: CDR1 SGHNT, CDR2 YENEEA. The CDR3 is 13 amino acids. The ends were cut back, 6 bases at V and 7 bases at J, with 13 bases in the middle.

This clone has only a few counts. CDR3 coding DNA: TGTGCCAGCAGCTTGAAGGGGGCAGACGAGCAGTACTTC. It specifies CASSLKGADEQYF. J is TRBJ2-7 and V is TRBV5-4, with 7 positions matching TRBD1. V gave up 1 base and J gave up 5 bases; unmatched junction bases: 3. CDR1 is SGHNT, CDR2 YYREEE, per germline (reference sequence). The CDR3 extends over 13 amino acids.

V is TRBV11-2 and J is TRBJ2-1, with 10 bases that match TRBD1. Germline V gene data show CDR1 as SGHAT and CDR2 as FQNNGV. Trimming at V came to 3 bases and at J to 9 bases, leaving 8 bases not matched to a gene. The CDR3 contains 15 residues. CDR3 amino acids: CASSFSDRGLSEQFF. The CDR3 DNA reads TGTGCCAGCAGCTTCAGTGACAGGGGGCTTAGTGAGCAGTTCTTC.

This chain joins TRBV5-6 and TRBJ1-5, with 7 bases that match TRBD1. The germline V gene encodes CDR1 SGHDT and CDR2 YYEEEE. V lost 4 bases, J lost 5 bases, and 12 bases stayed unmatched. The CDR3 is 16 amino acids. DNA of the CDR3: TGTGCCAGCAGCCGCCAGGGACAGCTCTCCGATCAGCCCCAGCATTTT. Protein sequence: CASSRQGQLSDQPQHF.

The gene calls are TRBV6-2 or TRBV6-3 and TRBJ2-7, with 16 bases lining up with TRBD2. Germline loops: CDR1 MNHEY, CDR2 SVGEGT. The CDR3 runs 17 residues. Trimming cost V 5 bases and J 5 bases; bases outside gene matches: 9. The CDR3, as DNA: TGTGCCAGCAGTGGGACTAGCGGGAGGGCCGGTTCGAACGAGCAGTACTTC. Translation: CASSGTSGRAGSNEQYF.

The V gene is TRBV7-2, the J gene TRBJ2-7, with a tentative D call TRBD2 (6 bases). CDR3 length: 15 amino acids. Germline CDR1 is SGHTA and CDR2 is FQGNSA. Trimming left V 3 bases short and J 1 base short, with 13 bases between. For the CDR3, the DNA is TGTGCCAGCAGCTTGCGGGAAGGTGGTTCCTACGAGCAGTACTTC. It codes for CASSLREGGSYEQYF.

The chain couples TRBV6-5 to TRBJ1-1, with a weak D call TRBD1 (6 bases). The CDR3 totals 14 residues. The germline gives CDR1 MNHEY, CDR2 SVGAGI. V lost 7 bases and J lost 3, with 15 bases in between. The CDR3 is CASTAYRVDTEAFF. Written as DNA, the CDR3 is TGTGCCAGCACGGCGTACAGGGTCGACACTGAAGCTTTCTTT.

The chain recombines TRBV10-3 with TRBJ1-1, with D possibly matching TRBD1 (6 bases). CDR3 size: 12 residues. Trimming removed 2 bases from V and 10 bases from J, with 11 bases in between. Per germline, CDR1 ENHRY and CDR2 SYGVKD. The CDR3 protein is CAISETTGLAFF. CDR3 DNA sequence: TGTGCCATCAGTGAGACTACAGGGTTAGCTTTCTTT.

This clone was seen a single time. The chain combines TRBV5-1 with TRBJ2-2; D may be TRBD1 (6 bases). This CDR3 has 15 amino acids. Trimming left V 0 bases short and J 1 base short, with 7 bases between. Germline V CDR1 and CDR2: SGHRS, YFSETQ. CDR3 nucleotides: TGCGCCAGCAGCTTGGACAGGGTGAACACCGGGGAGCTGTTTTTT. Translating gives CASSLDRVNTGELFF. Full variable domain (rest looked up from reference TRBV5-1 and TRBJ2-2): KAGVTQTPRYLIKTRGQQVTLSCSPISGHRSVSWYQQTPGQGLQFLFEYFSETQRNKGNFPGRFSGRQFSNSRSEMNVSTLELGDSALYLCASSLDRVNTGELFFGEGSRLTVL.

The V and J genes are TRBV25-1 and TRBJ1-4; 7 bases match TRBD1. The CDR3 totals 13 residues. Looked up from germline, CDR1 is MGHDK and CDR2 is SYGVNS. V lost 3 bases, J lost 10 bases, and 5 bases stayed unmatched. CDR3 DNA: TGTGCCAGCAGTGACCCGGACAGGAGAAAACTGTTTTTT. Its translation is CASSDPDRRKLFF.

The chain combines TRBV28 with TRBJ1-1; no clear D gene. The CDR3 has 13 amino acids. Trimming left V 7 bases short and J 0 bases short, with 9 bases between. Per the germline V gene, CDR1 is MDHEN and CDR2 is SYDVKM. CDR3 nucleotides: TGTGCCAGCACCTCCGGTTTGAACACTGAAGCTTTCTTT. Protein sequence: CASTSGLNTEAFF.